Below, 28 T cell receptor beta chains from the same sample are listed, as sequenced in a study of shared clonotypes between healthy human individuals. Generated by immunoSEQ multiplex PCR, the TCRdb table keeps only in-frame clones and is missing some. This table holds more than 450,000 clones, about four fifths found once. Specimen: PBMCs. The receptor source for this set is a woman aged 40-49 years in good health. Some clones in this sample may be carry-over from other donors' samples.

The table lists this clone with a few counts. This rearrangement joins TRBV4-3 to TRBJ2-1; no clear D. Germline lookup yields CDR1 LGHNA and CDR2 YSLEER. The CDR3 extends over 13 amino acids. V lost 0 bases and J lost 6, with 6 bases in between. The CDR3 nucleotides are TGCGCCAGCAGCCAAGAGAGAAGCAATGAGCAGTTCTTC. As protein: CASSQERSNEQFF.

Of note for this clone: This likely reflects a read error, since a far larger clone is one base away. The V and J genes are TRBV28 and TRBJ1-1, with no clear D. V shed 2 bases and J shed 1 base, with 17 bases lying between them. There are 17 residues in the CDR3. Germline lookup yields CDR1 MDHEN and CDR2 SYDVKM. CDR3 loop: CASSLLAERTSNTEAFF. The CDR3 DNA is TGTGCCAGCAGTTTACTTGCTGAACGGACCTCGAACACTGAAGCTTTCTTT.

This clone was recorded once. The chain joins TRBV5-1 to TRBJ2-3; 9 bases are shared with TRBD2. The CDR3 runs 18 residues. The germline CDR1 and CDR2 sequences are SGHRS and YFSETQ. After removal of 1 base from V and 6 bases from J, the junction contained 15 bases not matched to a gene. The chain's CDR3 is CASSLRFRGLASRDTQYF. The CDR3, as DNA: TGCGCCAGCAGCTTGAGGTTCCGCGGACTAGCGTCGAGGGATACGCAGTATTTT. Based on the CDR3 plus reference TRBV5-1 and TRBJ2-3, the full variable domain is KAGVTQTPRYLIKTRGQQVTLSCSPISGHRSVSWYQQTPGQGLQFLFEYFSETQRNKGNFPGRFSGRQFSNSRSEMNVSTLELGDSALYLCASSLRFRGLASRDTQYFGPGTRLTVL.

V is TRBV28 and J is TRBJ1-1, with 7 bases identical to TRBD1. The CDR3 covers 16 residues. V shed 5 bases, J shed 0 bases, and the junction held 9 bases outside the gene matches. Germline-derived CDR1 and CDR2 are MDHEN and SYDVKM. The CDR3 loop is CASSPGRTGMNTEAFF. In DNA form, the CDR3 reads TGTGCCAGCAGTCCCGGTCGGACAGGTATGAACACTGAAGCTTTCTTT.

This chain uses TRBV29-1 with TRBJ1-5; no clear D gene. Germline V CDR1 and CDR2: SQVTM, ANQGSEA. This CDR3 has 13 amino acids. Trimming took off 4 bases at V and 2 bases at J, with 9 bases between the two ends. As DNA, the CDR3 is TGCAGCGTTGGCACAGCTCGCAATCAGCCCCAGCATTTT. This encodes CSVGTARNQPQHF.

The rearrangement uses TRBV11-2 and TRBJ2-1, with 15 bases lining up with TRBD2. The CDR3 is 17 amino acids. Germline V CDR1 and CDR2: SGHAT, FQNNGV. V was pared by 1 base and J by 9 bases, with 7 bases of the junction left unmatched. CDR3 coding DNA: TGTGCCAGCAGCTTAGCTAGGACTAGCGGGAGGGCCGGTGAGCAGTTCTTC. It is translated as CASSLARTSGRAGEQFF.

The rearrangement uses TRBV30 and TRBJ2-3; D assignment may be TRBD1 or TRBD2 (5 bases each). Trimming took 6 bases from V and 0 from J, leaving 7 bases between them. The CDR3 consists of 12 residues. Germline V lookup: CDR1 GTSNPN, CDR2 SVGIG (reference sequence). The DNA of the CDR3 is TGTGCCTGCGAGGGGAGCACAGATACGCAGTATTTT. It translates to CACEGSTDTQYF.

The rearrangement uses TRBV28 and TRBJ1-1, with a weak D call TRBD1 (5 bases). CDR1 and CDR2 (germline): MDHEN, SYDVKM. V was trimmed by 6 bases and J by 0 bases, leaving 11 bases between them. CDR3 length equals 14 residues. CDR3 nucleotides: TGTGCCAGCAGCCTTAGACAGTTGAACACTGAAGCTTTCTTT. Encoded protein: CASSLRQLNTEAFF.

The chain combines TRBV27 with TRBJ2-3; TRBD1 matches 7 bases. With V trimmed by 6 bases and J by 5 bases, 8 bases remained unmatched. CDR1 is MNHEY and CDR2 is SMNVEV in the germline V gene (reference sequence). The CDR3 contains 14 residues. CDR3 bases: TGTGCCAGCAGATTAACACGACAGGGAGATACGCAGTATTTT. Encoded protein: CASRLTRQGDTQYF.

This clone was counted many times. This sequence joins TRBV7-6 and TRBJ1-3, with D maybe TRBD1 (5 bases). CDR1 SGHVS and CDR2 FNYEAQ come from the germline V gene. This CDR3 spans 19 amino acids. V was cut by 1 base and J by 0 bases, with 19 bases left in between. This chain's CDR3 is CASSLDLAPDRVSGNTIYF. DNA of the CDR3: TGTGCCAGCAGCTTAGACTTGGCCCCCGACAGAGTCTCTGGAAACACCATATATTTT.

V and J are TRBV18 and TRBJ2-1; perhaps TRBD2 as D (6 bases). The germline V and J ends were trimmed by 2 bases and 0 bases, with 11 bases remaining between them. CDR1 KGHSH and CDR2 LQKENI come from the germline V gene. The CDR3 contains 16 residues. The CDR3, as DNA: TGTGCCAGCTCACCAGGGCGGGATAGCTCCTACAATGAGCAGTTCTTC. The encoded protein is CASSPGRDSSYNEQFF.

This clone has just one count. The chain carries TRBV28 and TRBJ2-3; 13 nucleotides align to TRBD2. This CDR3 spans 16 amino acids. V gave up 4 bases and J gave up 2 bases; unmatched junction bases: 3. The germline CDR1 and CDR2 sequences are MDHEN and SYDVKM. CDR3: CASSSGTSGITDTQYF. The CDR3 region has the DNA TGTGCCAGCAGTTCTGGGACTAGCGGGATCACAGATACGCAGTATTTT.

The chain has TRBV27 and TRBJ2-4; TRBD1 matches 7 bases. Per the germline V gene, CDR1 is MNHEY and CDR2 is SMNVEV (reference sequence). The V segment lost 0 bases and the J segment 0 bases; nucleotides outside the gene matches: 2. CDR3 length: 16 amino acids. The CDR3 here is CASSLSTGVAKNIQYF. CDR3 nucleotide sequence: TGTGCCAGCAGTTTATCTACAGGGGTAGCCAAAAACATTCAGTACTTC.

This chain uses TRBV29-1 with TRBJ2-3, with 7 positions matching TRBD2. The CDR3 consists of 14 residues. CDR1 and CDR2 from the germline V gene are SQVTM and ANQGSEA. V gave up 7 bases and J gave up 0 bases; unmatched junction bases: 7. For the CDR3, the DNA is TGCAGCGGAAAACGGGGGGATAGCACAGATACGCAGTATTTT. Translating gives CSGKRGDSTDTQYF.

The chain couples TRBV7-3 to TRBJ2-5; TRBD1 agrees at 8 bases. Germline CDR1 reads SGHTA; CDR2 reads FQGTGA. CDR3 size: 13 residues. Germline trimming cut 4 bases from V and 5 bases from J; bases unmatched to any gene: 3. CDR3 DNA: TGTGCCAGCAGCTCAGGGGGCCCTGAGACCCAGTACTTC. This translates into CASSSGGPETQYF.

This clone has just a few counts. The rearrangement uses TRBV28 and TRBJ2-7; TRBD2 agrees at 7 bases. The J segment lost 0 bases and the V segment lost 5 bases, leaving 10 bases of the junction unmatched. This CDR3 is built from 16 residues. Germline CDR1 reads MDHEN; CDR2 reads SYDVKM. CDR3 bases: TGTGCCAGCAGTCGACTGAGCGGGATTACCTCCTACGAGCAGTACTTC. Amino acid sequence: CASSRLSGITSYEQYF.

This rearrangement joins TRBV2 to TRBJ2-2; D unclear. The CDR3 sequence is 13 residues long. Trimming removed 7 bases at V and 1 base at J, with 7 bases between. Germline CDR1 reads SNHLY; CDR2 reads FYNNEI. DNA for the CDR3: TGTGCCAGCAATCGACGGAACACCGGGGAGCTGTTTTTT. This gives the protein CASNRRNTGELFF. Combining the CDR3 with reference TRBV2 and TRBJ2-2 gives the whole variable domain EPEVTQTPSHQVTQMGQEVILRCVPISNHLYFYWYRQILGQKVEFLVSFYNNEISEKSEIFDDQFSVERPDGSNFTLKIRSTKLEDSAMYFCASNRRNTGELFFGEGSRLTVL.

About this clone: A read error is likely, as this CDR3 ends without the conserved phenylalanine or tryptophan. It is unclear where the CDR3 begins or ends on the DNA, so no DNA is shown, and the CDR3 is as TCRdb lists it. CDR3: CASSFRGRI. V and J are TRBV7-3 and TRBJ2-7. CDR1 is SGHTA, CDR2 FQGTGA, per germline. The length of the CDR3 is 9 amino acids, counting both ends.

The chain uses TRBV5-4 and TRBJ2-5, with 9 positions matching TRBD2. The length of the CDR3 is 17 residues. CDR1 SGHNT and CDR2 YYREEE come from the germline V gene (reference sequence). J lost 5 bases, V lost 1 base, and 12 bases had no gene match. For the CDR3, the DNA is TGTGCCAGCAGCTTGAGGGGTAGCGGGAGTTTGGCGGAGACCCAGTACTTC. This encodes CASSLRGSGSLAETQYF.

The J gene is TRBJ2-2, the V gene TRBV5-5, with 7 positions matching TRBD2. The trim removed 0 bases at V and 6 bases at J, leaving 2 bases unmatched. The germline CDR1 and CDR2 sequences are SGHKS and YYEKEE (reference sequence). The CDR3 extends over 14 amino acids. This CDR3 reads CASSLVRGAGELFF. The CDR3 nucleotides are TGTGCCAGCAGCTTGGTCCGGGGGGCCGGGGAGCTGTTTTTT.

This rearrangement joins TRBV29-1 to TRBJ2-7; 7 bases agree with TRBD1. CDR3 length equals 14 residues. Germline CDR1 reads SQVTM; CDR2 reads ANQGSEA. Losses at the gene ends were 3 bases for V and 0 bases for J; bases not matched to a gene: 5. CDR3 bases: TGCAGCGTTGAGGAGGCAGGGGGCTCCTACGAGCAGTACTTC. Amino acid sequence: CSVEEAGGSYEQYF.

V and J are TRBV5-4 and TRBJ2-2, with 10 bases identical to TRBD1. Looked up from germline, CDR1 is SGHNT and CDR2 is YYREEE (reference sequence). This CDR3 region has 15 residues. Unmatched junction bases numbered 4, after V lost 4 bases and J lost 4 bases. CDR3: CASSRQGAGTGELFF. The CDR3 coding sequence is TGTGCCAGCAGCAGACAGGGGGCGGGCACCGGGGAGCTGTTTTTT.

CDR3 sequence: CASSPRQGTEAFF. The CDR3 nucleotides are TGTGCCAGCAGCCCCCGACAGGGTACTGAAGCTTTCTTT. The gene calls are TRBV5-4 and TRBJ1-1, with TRBD1 identical over 7 bases. CDR1 is SGHNT and CDR2 is YYREEE in the germline V gene (reference sequence). J gave up 5 bases and V 4 bases, and 5 bases lay outside the gene matches. The CDR3 loop spans 13 amino acids.

The chain couples TRBV28 to TRBJ2-1, with 10 nucleotides matching TRBD1. From germline, CDR1 is MDHEN and CDR2 SYDVKM. Germline trimming cut 6 bases from V and 8 bases from J; bases unmatched to any gene: 4. CDR3 length: 13 residues. CDR3 amino acids: CASSWDRGDEQFF. The CDR3 region has the DNA TGTGCCAGCAGCTGGGACAGGGGTGATGAGCAGTTCTTC.

J is TRBJ2-1 and V is TRBV6-1; 7 bases align to TRBD1. J was trimmed by 9 bases and V by 6 bases; bases with no gene match: 14. The germline CDR1 and CDR2 sequences are MNHNS and SASEGT. This CDR3 has 15 amino acids. CDR3 loop: CASSFLETGTLEQFF. Written as DNA, the CDR3 is TGTGCCAGCAGCTTCCTGGAGACAGGGACGCTTGAGCAGTTCTTC.

This chain links TRBV7-8 with TRBJ2-7; D might be TRBD2 (5 bases). The V gene's germline CDR1 is SGHVS and CDR2 FQNEAQ. Trimming pared 3 bases from V and 3 bases from J, leaving 15 bases between. The CDR3 has 15 residues. This CDR3 is CASSFLTRPLYEQYF. The CDR3 nucleotides read TGTGCCAGCAGCTTTCTTACTAGGCCCCTCTACGAGCAGTACTTC. Using reference TRBV7-8 and TRBJ2-7 for the parts outside the CDR3, the full variable domain is GAGVSQSPRYKVAKRGQDVALRCDPISGHVSLFWYQQALGQGPEFLTYFQNEAQLDKSGLPSDRFFAERPEGSVSTLKIQRTQQEDSAVYLCASSFLTRPLYEQYFGPGTRLTVT.

This clone appeared once. The chain links TRBV5-5 to TRBJ2-3, with TRBD2 matching 13 bases. J was trimmed by 4 bases and V by 2 bases; bases with no gene match: 4. The germline V gene encodes CDR1 SGHKS and CDR2 YYEKEE (reference sequence). The length of the CDR3 is 16 residues. The CDR3 region has the DNA TGTGCCAGCAGCTTACTAGCGGGAGGGCCCTCAGATACGCAGTATTTT. Translated: CASSLLAGGPSDTQYF.

This clone showed up just once. The chain recombines TRBV7-2 with TRBJ1-5; 7 bases line up with TRBD1. The CDR3 totals 15 residues. In germline, CDR1 is SGHTA, CDR2 FQGNSA. Trimming removed 3 bases from V and 4 bases from J; junction bases left unmatched: 6. The CDR3 reads CASSFGTVKNQPQHF. The CDR3 DNA sequence: TGTGCCAGCAGCTTTGGGACAGTAAAGAATCAGCCCCAGCATTTT.